This TCR beta chain was sequenced for a study of identical twins listed by TCRdb under 2016. Background on the whole study: To test whether fetal clonotypes persist, the study used deep sequencing on TCR alpha and beta repertoires from monozygotic twins, unrelated adults of various ages, and cord blood. To rule out contamination, replicate twin experiments were performed at different times with different library preparation protocols. Beyond this particular receptor, the publication reports: Excess twin sharing in beta out-of-frame sequences was weaker because fewer shared sequences lowered the signal-to-noise ratio. Conclusions relied on cross-sectional statistical analysis, since the same donors could not be followed over many years. In monozygotic twins, out-of-frame TCR alpha sharing was systematically underestimated by recombination models, although the models agreed with sharing between unrelated individuals. Compared with coincidental sharing between unrelated individuals, out-of-frame TCR alpha sequences shared between twins had an excess of sequences with low generation probability. Invariant T cells such as MAIT and iNKT could partly confound zero-insertion analyses, though diverse VJ usage argued against this for most clonotypes. Fewer insertions were carried by abundant cord blood beta clonotypes; a weaker similar trend was observed in young adult naive repertoires, while no such trend was observed in memory repertoires.

Only healthy Caucasian donors were included. Receptor amplification or capture employed 5' RACE. The sample was run on an Illumina HiSeq 2000. Template switching introduced a universal primer binding site; the final cDNA contained a unique molecular identifier, enabling accurate counting of TCR cDNA molecules. Specific primers in the conserved constant-segment region were used to synthesize first-strand cDNA for TCR alpha and beta chains. To control for contamination, every cDNA library was double barcoded, receiving both a SMART-Mk sample barcode and Illumina barcodes. Two successive PCR steps introduced TruSeq adapter sequences along with Illumina sample barcodes. The Illumina HiSeq platform was used with custom primers to sequence TCR alpha and beta cDNA libraries. The original methods were these. MiGEC was used to process raw reads and extract unique molecular identifiers, and MiXCR was used to find CDR3 positions. Recombination models were inferred per individual with the repgenHMM and IGoR tools using an EM algorithm. Shared clonotypes were analyzed with the tcR package in R, and sharing was normalized by the product of cloneset sizes. To study raw recombination without the effects of thymic and clonal selection, out-of-frame nonproductive sequences were analyzed. TCRdb's own reprocessing of the public reads used fastp at Q25 and MiXCR and kept productive beta chains. Each CDR3 protein appears once, grouped with its most common genes and DNA. TCRdb's processing, not the authors', yielded these V and J calls. Across this sample there are some 1,600,000 distinct CDR3 sequences, with less than 40% seen only once. Together, the top ten hold over 0.25% of the sample.

Comments on this clonotype: Its antigen is currently not known. No much larger clone exists at a distance of one base, and base qualities are not known.

The CDR3 has 13 amino acids, counting the end cysteine and phenylalanine. Only CDR3 DNA is held: 39 bases, read in frame from base 1. Between the V and J ends, shortened by 5 bases and 6 bases respectively, the junction contains 11 bases. Based on the germline V gene (reference sequence), the CDR1 and CDR2 sequences are LNHDA and SQIVND. The sequence was collected from a newborn girl in good health. This sequence uses TRBV19 and TRBJ2-4, with the D segment identity uncertain. The material sequenced was cord blood. The nucleotide sequence is given as TGTGCCAGTAGTCCTACGGACGGAAACATTCAGTACTTC. Translated, this gives CASSPTDGNIQYF.